A single T cell receptor beta chain is shown here with its context. The target antigen is unknown. The data belong to a study of OX40 agonist ivuxolimab in advanced cancers. Study at large: Ivuxolimab, which patients received intravenously every 2 weeks, was dosed at 0.01 to 10 mg/kg.

The V segment lost 0 bases and the J segment 7 bases; nucleotides outside the gene matches: 7. The germline CDR1 and CDR2 sequences are SGHRS and YFSETQ. The CDR3 is 15 residues long. The repertoire was sequenced with immunoSEQ multiplex PCR; TCRdb's copy has only in-frame clones and lacks some. This repertoire shows some 74,000 clones, 82% found once; its top ten account for around 5%. Notes on the study in general: CD4+ and CD8+ T cells in blood underwent clonal expansion by week 6 at 0.1 to 3.0 mg/kg.

The V gene is TRBV5-1, the J gene TRBJ2-1; 7 bases match TRBD1. This TCR was recovered from an adult with an advanced solid tumor such as melanoma, head and neck, liver or kidney cancer. Sample: CD4+ or CD8+ T cells sorted from blood, taken in a trial of the OX40 agonist ivuxolimab. CDR3 region: CASSLDRGPWNEQFF. The CDR3 DNA reads TGCGCCAGCAGCTTGGACAGGGGACCGTGGAATGAGCAGTTCTTC.